The 26 T cell receptor beta chains below all came from one sample that was sequenced in a study of blood T cells in healthy people across ages. The use of a sample-barcoded 5' primer and a J-beta primer mix characterized a second PCR of roughly 6 to 12 cycles. TCRdb re-called the 5' RACE reads with MiXCR, one entry per CDR3 protein. The table lists around 1,700,000 distinct CDR3 sequences, approximately 30% of them singletons. Sequencing was carried out using blood. The receptors were sampled from a woman aged 25 to 45 in good health.

This rearrangement joins TRBV6-1 to TRBJ1-5; TRBD1 is a possible D gene (5 bases). The CDR3 covers 17 residues. V was trimmed by 7 bases and J by 2 bases, leaving 21 bases between them. Germline lookup yields CDR1 MNHNS and CDR2 SASEGT. The CDR3 is CASTPNKGRNRNQPQHF. The DNA of the CDR3 is TGTGCCAGCACTCCTAATAAGGGACGGAATCGCAATCAGCCCCAGCATTTT.

Worth noting for this clonotype: This CDR3 fails to terminate in the conserved phenylalanine or tryptophan, so it likely reflects a read error. This chain connects TRBV12-3 or TRBV12-4 to TRBJ1-5; D might be TRBD1 (5 bases). V was trimmed by 3 bases and J by 0 bases, leaving 9 bases between them. The CDR3 consists of 15 residues. This CDR3 is CASSLGGNSNQPQHC. CDR3 nucleotide sequence: TGTGCCAGCAGTTTGGGGGGTAATAGCAATCAGCCCCAGCATTGT.

This clonotype was seen only a few times. One end of the junction varies from germline; a read error may be responsible. The rearrangement joins TRBV24-1 to TRBJ2-5; D is possibly TRBD1 or TRBD2 (5 bases each). This CDR3 is 15 amino acids long. Germline lookup yields CDR1 KGHDR and CDR2 SFDVKD. For the CDR3, the DNA is TGTGCCACCAGCGCCAGGGTCTCGGGAAAAGAGACCCGGTACTTC. The encoded protein is CATSARVSGKETRYF.

This clonotype was seen many times. The rearrangement uses TRBV12-3 or TRBV12-4 and TRBJ2-1, with TRBD1 as a possible D gene (6 bases). The CDR3 runs to 16 residues. V lost 6 bases and J lost 0, with 15 bases in between. The CDR3 sequence: CASRRVQGISYNEQFF. CDR3 DNA sequence: TGTGCCAGCAGACGAGTTCAGGGGATCTCCTACAATGAGCAGTTCTTC.

Many counts were recorded for this clonotype. This sequence joins TRBV20-1 and TRBJ2-7; 10 bases are a match to TRBD2. This CDR3 spans 14 amino acids. V dropped 3 bases and J dropped 3; count of bases not matched to a gene: 5. Germline assignment: CDR1 DFQATT and CDR2 SNEGSKA (reference sequence). CDR3 bases: TGCAGTGCTAGGAGTCCTAGCGGGAGCTACGAGCAGTACTTC. Translating it yields CSARSPSGSYEQYF.

The J gene is TRBJ2-7, the V gene TRBV20-1, with 12 bases that match TRBD2. Germline V CDR1 and CDR2: DFQATT, SNEGSKA (reference sequence). This CDR3 is 16 amino acids long. Trimming cost V 5 bases and J 2 bases; bases outside gene matches: 10. In nucleotides, the CDR3 is TGCAGTGCTGGTCGACTAGCTAGCGGGAGGGCCTACGAGCAGTACTTC. Its protein product is CSAGRLASGRAYEQYF.

This chain joins TRBV20-1 and TRBJ1-5; D call uncertain. Per the germline V gene, CDR1 is DFQATT and CDR2 is SNEGSKA (reference sequence). The V end lost 6 bases, the J end lost 5 bases, and 14 bases lay between the germline ends. The CDR3 has 13 amino acids. CDR3 nucleotide sequence: TGCAGTGCCACGGCGGGAACGGATCAGCCCCAGCATTTT. Translating it yields CSATAGTDQPQHF.

This clonotype was counted ten times or more. CDR3 DNA sequence: TGCAGCGTTGATCCGGGGGCTGGGGAGCAGTACTTC. Its translation: CSVDPGAGEQYF. The chain recombines TRBV29-1 with TRBJ2-7; TRBD1 or TRBD2 may be the D gene (6 bases each). Between the trimmed V and J ends, which lost 3 bases and 7 bases, there was a span of 13 bases. Germline V lookup: CDR1 SQVTM, CDR2 ANQGSEA. CDR3 size: 12 residues.

This clonotype was detected only a few times. The chain combines TRBV2 with TRBJ1-2; 7 bases agree with TRBD1. Germline V CDR1 and CDR2: SNHLY, FYNNEI. The J segment lost 0 bases and the V segment lost 5 bases, leaving 6 bases of the junction unmatched. The CDR3 length is 15 residues. The CDR3 loop is CASSPGTDSNYGYTF. CDR3 DNA: TGTGCCAGCAGTCCTGGGACAGACTCTAACTATGGCTACACCTTC.

This clonotype has only a few counts. The V and J genes are TRBV27 and TRBJ2-7, with 9 bases identical to TRBD2. With V trimmed by 6 bases and J by 6 bases, 12 bases remained unmatched. Germline V lookup: CDR1 MNHEY, CDR2 SMNVEV (reference sequence). The CDR3 contains 15 residues. The chain's CDR3 is CASSFLGLAYGEQYF. CDR3 in DNA: TGTGCCAGCAGCTTCCTCGGACTAGCGTACGGCGAGCAGTACTTC.

The chain recombines TRBV6-5 with TRBJ2-7; TRBD1 aligns across 10 bases. The CDR3 is 14 residues long. Germline V CDR1 and CDR2: MNHEY, SVGAGI. The ends lost 5 bases at V and 6 bases at J; junction bases unmatched: 7. CDR3 sequence: CASSTGQGGSEQYF. The CDR3 DNA is TGTGCCAGCAGTACAGGACAGGGGGGAAGCGAGCAGTACTTC.

The rearrangement joins TRBV29-1 to TRBJ2-7; 7 nucleotides line up with TRBD1. The V gene's germline CDR1 is SQVTM and CDR2 ANQGSEA. Trimming took 4 bases from V and 0 from J; bases not matched to a gene: 6. This CDR3 region has 14 residues. The CDR3 is CSVGSGDSSYEQYF. The CDR3, as DNA: TGCAGCGTTGGTTCAGGGGACAGCTCCTACGAGCAGTACTTC.

The chain recombines TRBV5-1 with TRBJ1-2; D not certain. The CDR3 consists of 15 residues. V was cut by 0 bases and J by 7 bases, with 16 bases left in between. The germline V gene encodes CDR1 SGHRS and CDR2 YFSETQ. CDR3 sequence (DNA): TGCGCCAGCAGCTTGGAAGGATCCCAGGAGGTTGGCTACACCTTC. The encoded protein is CASSLEGSQEVGYTF.

The CDR3 bases are TGTGCCAGCTCACAGACCCAGGGGAATGAAAAACTGTTTTTT. Translation: CASSQTQGNEKLFF. The V and J genes are TRBV18 and TRBJ1-4; weak D call: TRBD1 (6 bases). The ends were cut back, 4 bases at V and 5 bases at J, with 11 bases in the middle. The CDR3 is 14 amino acids. Germline CDR1 reads KGHSH; CDR2 reads LQKENI.

This clonotype was seen only a few times. Since a much larger clone is just one base distant, this may be a read error. The genes are TRBV7-9 and TRBJ2-5; D uncertain. The CDR3 has 11 amino acids. Trimming left V 4 bases short and J 3 bases short, with 3 bases between. CDR1 SEHNR and CDR2 FQNEAQ come from the germline V gene (reference sequence). The CDR3 sequence is CASSCKETQYF. DNA of the CDR3: TGTGCCAGCAGCTGCAAAGAGACCCAGTACTTC.

This clonotype has only a few counts. The chain recombines TRBV6-6 with TRBJ2-3; 9 bases fit TRBD2. CDR1 is MNHNY, CDR2 SVGAGI, per germline (reference sequence). V shed 7 bases, J shed 6 bases, and the junction held 8 bases outside the gene matches. CDR3 size: 14 residues. CDR3 DNA sequence: TGTGCCAGCATCCTAGCGGGACCAGGGGATACGCAGTATTTT. Its translation is CASILAGPGDTQYF.

About this clonotype itself: A much larger clone lies a single base off, so this may be a read error. The chain recombines TRBV29-1 with TRBJ2-4; 8 bases match TRBD2. The V gene's germline CDR1 is SQVTM and CDR2 ANQGSEA. This CDR3 region has 13 residues. The CDR3 DNA reads as TGCAGCGTCAAAGCGGGAGTTGGTGAGACCCAGGACTTC. It translates to CSVKAGVGETQDF.

The gene calls are TRBV27 and TRBJ1-1; 7 nucleotides agree with TRBD1. The CDR3 spans 16 residues. Germline-derived CDR1 and CDR2 are MNHEY and SMNVEV (reference sequence). Germline trimming cut 8 bases from V and 5 bases from J; bases unmatched to any gene: 17. The CDR3: CASDSRVGVRGTEAFF. The CDR3 nucleotides read TGTGCCAGCGATTCCAGGGTGGGGGTCAGGGGGACTGAAGCTTTCTTT.

The chain uses TRBV7-6 and TRBJ2-1; no definite D call. V lost 1 base, J lost 6 bases, and 10 bases lay in between. This CDR3 contains 14 residues. Germline lookup yields CDR1 SGHVS and CDR2 FNYEAQ. The CDR3 here is CASSLGLVSNEQFF. The DNA for the CDR3 is TGTGCCAGCAGCTTAGGGTTAGTAAGCAATGAGCAGTTCTTC.

The chain employs TRBV6-5 and TRBJ1-2; 10 bases are shared with TRBD1. This CDR3 has 16 residues. Germline CDR1 MNHEY, CDR2 SVGAGI. With 2 bases clipped from V and 4 bases from J, the junction kept 7 bases outside the gene matches. CDR3 sequence (DNA): TGTGCCAGCAGTTACACGACAGGGGGCGCCGGCTATGGCTACACCTTC. The encoded protein is CASSYTTGGAGYGYTF.

This clonotype was found many times. V usage is TRBV7-9 and J usage is TRBJ2-1; no firm D call. The CDR3 spans 13 residues. V was cut by 2 bases and J by 7 bases, with 9 bases left in between. The germline V gene encodes CDR1 SEHNR and CDR2 FQNEAQ (reference sequence). The CDR3 bases are TGTGCCAGCAGCTTAAGCTCCGTGAATGAGCAGTTCTTC. Encoded protein: CASSLSSVNEQFF. Combining the CDR3 with reference TRBV7-9 and TRBJ2-1 gives the whole variable domain DTGVSQNPRHKITKRGQNVTFRCDPISEHNRLYWYRQTLGQGPEFLTYFQNEAQLEKSRLLSDRFSAERPKGSFSTLEIQRTEQGDSAMYLCASSLSSVNEQFFGPGTRLTVL.

This chain connects TRBV9 to TRBJ2-3; D might be TRBD2 (6 bases). Germline V lookup: CDR1 SGDLS, CDR2 YYNGEE. The CDR3 covers 14 residues. The V and J ends lost 2 bases and 4 bases respectively, with 11 bases between them. The CDR3 is CASSVTGRPDTQYF. The CDR3 DNA follows: TGTGCCAGCAGCGTTACCGGGAGACCAGATACGCAGTATTTT.

Details on this clonotype: Since a much larger clone is just one base distant, this may be a read error. This sequence joins TRBV4-1 and TRBJ2-7; 9 nucleotides align to TRBD1. V shed 3 bases and J 5 bases; nucleotides not matched to a gene: 8. CDR3 size: 15 residues. The germline CDR1 and CDR2 sequences are MGHRA and YSYEKL. CDR3 DNA: TGCGCCAGCAGCCATGGACAGGGGAGGCTGGACGAGCAGTACTTC. It specifies CASSHGQGRLDEQYF.

The CDR3 bases are TGTGCCACCAGTGATCACACAGATACGCAGTATTTT. Translated, it gives CATSDHTDTQYF. V is TRBV24-1 and J is TRBJ2-3; D gene uncertain. V was trimmed by 3 bases and J by 2 bases, leaving 2 bases between them. The CDR3 extends over 12 amino acids. Germline V gene sequence: CDR1 KGHDR, CDR2 SFDVKD.

This clonotype was counted between two and nine times. The chain uses TRBV20-1 and TRBJ1-4; TRBD1 might be the D (6 bases). The V gene's germline CDR1 is DFQATT and CDR2 SNEGSKA (reference sequence). This CDR3 is 14 amino acids long. DNA for the CDR3: TGCAGCCCCTCCCTGGGGGCGGCTAATGAAAAACTGTTTTTT. Translating gives CSPSLGAANEKLFF.

The rearrangement links TRBV28 to TRBJ1-5, with D perhaps matching TRBD1 (6 bases). Germline V gives CDR1 MDHEN, CDR2 SYDVKM. V was trimmed by 8 bases and J by 0 bases, leaving 17 bases between them. The length of the CDR3 is 16 residues. The CDR3 nucleotides read TGTGCCAGCTACCCAAGGGGGTTAAGTAGCAATCAGCCCCAGCATTTT. It is translated as CASYPRGLSSNQPQHF.